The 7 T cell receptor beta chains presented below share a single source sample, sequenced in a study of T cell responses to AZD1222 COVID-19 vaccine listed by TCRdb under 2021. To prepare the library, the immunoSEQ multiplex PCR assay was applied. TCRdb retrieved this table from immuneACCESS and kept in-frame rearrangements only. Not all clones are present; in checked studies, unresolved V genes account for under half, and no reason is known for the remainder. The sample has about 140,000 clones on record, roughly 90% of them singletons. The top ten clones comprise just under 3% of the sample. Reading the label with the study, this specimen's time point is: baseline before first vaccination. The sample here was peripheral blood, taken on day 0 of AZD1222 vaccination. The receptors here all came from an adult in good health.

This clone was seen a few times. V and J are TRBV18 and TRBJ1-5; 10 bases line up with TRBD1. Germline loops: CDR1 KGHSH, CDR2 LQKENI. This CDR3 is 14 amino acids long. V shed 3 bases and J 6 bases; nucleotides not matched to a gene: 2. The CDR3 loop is CASSPGTGAQPQHF. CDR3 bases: TGTGCCAGCTCACCTGGGACAGGGGCTCAGCCCCAGCATTTT.

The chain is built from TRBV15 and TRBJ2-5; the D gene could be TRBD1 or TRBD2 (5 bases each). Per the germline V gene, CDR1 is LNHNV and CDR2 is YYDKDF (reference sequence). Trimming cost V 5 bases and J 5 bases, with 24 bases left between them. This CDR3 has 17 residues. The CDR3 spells CATSSMGAGLPRETQYF. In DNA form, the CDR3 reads TGTGCCACCAGCTCAATGGGAGCAGGGCTCCCACGGGAGACCCAGTACTTC.

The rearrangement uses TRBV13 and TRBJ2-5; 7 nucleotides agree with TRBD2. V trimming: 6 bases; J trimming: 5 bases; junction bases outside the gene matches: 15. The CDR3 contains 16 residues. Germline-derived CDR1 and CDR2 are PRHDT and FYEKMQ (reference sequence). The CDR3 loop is CASSRAPGLGGETQYF. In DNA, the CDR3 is TGTGCCAGCAGTCGAGCCCCCGGGCTCGGGGGGGAGACCCAGTACTTC.

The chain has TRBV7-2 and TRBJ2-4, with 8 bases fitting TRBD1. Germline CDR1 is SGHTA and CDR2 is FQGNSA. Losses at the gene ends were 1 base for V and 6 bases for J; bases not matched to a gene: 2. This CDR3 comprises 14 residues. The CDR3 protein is CASSLGTGLNIQYF. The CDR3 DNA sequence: TGTGCCAGCAGCTTAGGGACAGGGTTAAACATTCAGTACTTC.

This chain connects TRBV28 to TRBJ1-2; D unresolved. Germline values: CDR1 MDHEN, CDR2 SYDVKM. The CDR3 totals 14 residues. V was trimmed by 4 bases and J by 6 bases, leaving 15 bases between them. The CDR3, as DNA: TGTGCCAGCAGTTCGCTCCCCGCAGATAATGGCTACACCTTC. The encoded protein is CASSSLPADNGYTF.

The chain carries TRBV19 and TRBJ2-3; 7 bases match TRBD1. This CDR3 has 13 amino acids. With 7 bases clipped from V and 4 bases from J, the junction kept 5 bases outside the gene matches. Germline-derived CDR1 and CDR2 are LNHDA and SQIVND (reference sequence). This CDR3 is CASNGQGADTQYF. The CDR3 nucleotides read TGTGCCAGTAACGGCCAGGGGGCAGATACGCAGTATTTT.

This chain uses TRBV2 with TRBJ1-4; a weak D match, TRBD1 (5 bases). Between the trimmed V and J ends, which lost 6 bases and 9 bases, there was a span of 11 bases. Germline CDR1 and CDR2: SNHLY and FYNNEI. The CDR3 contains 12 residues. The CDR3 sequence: CASRRGPKKLFF. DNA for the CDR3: TGTGCCAGCAGGAGGGGACCCAAAAAACTGTTTTTT.